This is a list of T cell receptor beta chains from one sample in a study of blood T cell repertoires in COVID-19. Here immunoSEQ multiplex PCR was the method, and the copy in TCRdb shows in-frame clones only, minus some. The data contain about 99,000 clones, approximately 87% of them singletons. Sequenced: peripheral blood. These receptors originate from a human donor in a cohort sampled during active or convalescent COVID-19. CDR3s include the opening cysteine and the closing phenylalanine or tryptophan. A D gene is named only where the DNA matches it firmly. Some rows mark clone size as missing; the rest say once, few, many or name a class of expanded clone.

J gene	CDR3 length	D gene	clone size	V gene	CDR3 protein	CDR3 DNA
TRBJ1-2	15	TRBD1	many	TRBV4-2	CASSRGQGDGYGYTF	TGTGCCAGCAGCCGTGGACAGGGGGATGGCTATGGCTACACCTTC
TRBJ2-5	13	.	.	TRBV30	CAWSPSGQETQYF	TGTGCCTGGAGCCCCAGCGGACAAGAGACCCAGTACTTC
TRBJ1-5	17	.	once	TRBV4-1	CASSQDFGGGRNQPQHF	TGCGCCAGCAGCCAAGATTTCGGGGGGGGACGCAATCAGCCCCAGCATTTT
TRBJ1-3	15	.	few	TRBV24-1	CASHALCATGNTIYF	TGTGCCTCTCACGCGTTATGCGCTACTGGAAACACCATATATTTT
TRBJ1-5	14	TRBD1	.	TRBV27	CASSAGQGSQPQHF	TGTGCCAGCAGTGCGGGACAGGGAAGTCAGCCCCAGCATTTT
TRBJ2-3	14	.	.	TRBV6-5	CASSRRRGSDTQYF	TGTGCCAGCAGTCGAAGAAGGGGTTCAGATACGCAGTATTTT
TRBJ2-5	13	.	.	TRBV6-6	CASTESLRGTQYF	TGTGCCAGCACCGAGAGCTTAAGAGGGACCCAGTACTTC
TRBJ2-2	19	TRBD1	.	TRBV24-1	CATSEADRGRVLRTGELFF	TGTGCCACCAGTGAGGCAGACAGGGGGCGAGTTCTCCGCACCGGGGAGCTGTTTTTT
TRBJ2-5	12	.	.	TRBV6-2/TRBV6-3	CASSYPDKLGYF	TGTGCCAGCAGTTACCCCGACAAGTTGGGGTACTTC
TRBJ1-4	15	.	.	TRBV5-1	CASSLEGGFGEKLFF	TGCGCCAGCAGCTTGGAGGGGGGGTTTGGCGAAAAACTGTTTTTT